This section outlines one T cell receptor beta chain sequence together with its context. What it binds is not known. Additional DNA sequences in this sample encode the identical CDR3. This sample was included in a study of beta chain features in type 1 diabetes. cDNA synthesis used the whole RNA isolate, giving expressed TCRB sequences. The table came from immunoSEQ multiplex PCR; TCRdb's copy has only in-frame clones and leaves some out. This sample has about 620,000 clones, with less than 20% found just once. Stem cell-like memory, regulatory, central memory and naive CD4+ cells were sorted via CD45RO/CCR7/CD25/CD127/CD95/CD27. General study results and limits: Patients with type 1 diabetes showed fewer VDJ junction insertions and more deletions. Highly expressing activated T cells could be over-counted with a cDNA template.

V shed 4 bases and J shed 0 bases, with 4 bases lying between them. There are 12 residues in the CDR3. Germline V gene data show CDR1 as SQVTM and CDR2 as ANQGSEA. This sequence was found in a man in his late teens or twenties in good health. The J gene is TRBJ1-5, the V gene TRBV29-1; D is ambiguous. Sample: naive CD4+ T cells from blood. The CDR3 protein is CSVGGSNQPQHF. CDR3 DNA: TGCAGCGTTGGGGGTAGCAATCAGCCCCAGCATTTT. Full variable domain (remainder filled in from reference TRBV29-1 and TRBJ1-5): SAVISQKPSRDICQRGTSLTIQCQVDSQVTMMFWYRQQPGQSLTLIATANQGSEATYESGFVIDKFPISRPNLTFSTLTVSNMSPEDSSIYLCSVGGSNQPQHFGDGTRLSIL.